What follows describes a single T cell receptor beta chain. The antigen remains unidentified. The data were obtained in a study of human T cells and chemical hapten exposure. On the study more broadly: Small discrepancies in pooled library volume mainly accounted for the varying TCR yields per sample.

The library labeled individual cDNA molecules by adding unique molecular identifiers to them. In the original workflow: Individual samples carried between roughly 23,224 and 690,600 TCRs, with some 100,000 as the median. TCRdb re-called the 5' RACE reads through MiXCR, storing one row per CDR3 protein. What appears here as the V and J calls and clone size reflects TCRdb's work, not the paper's. The sample has roughly 82,000 distinct CDR3 sequences; approximately 15% are singletons. Study results and limitations: Those TCRs sitting above 1 in 1000 frequency stayed the same with DPC sensitization.

The CDR3 consists of 16 residues. V lost 5 bases and J lost 2; bases outside the gene matches: 6. Whole blood that had not been fractionated was the source of extracted total RNA. The chain uses TRBV12-3 or TRBV12-4 and TRBJ2-1; 10 bases are shared with TRBD2. This receptor was identified in a female donor in good health. The DNA for the CDR3 is TGTGCCAGCAGTGGTAGCGGGAGGTATGCCTACAATGAGCAGTTCTTC. Encoded protein: CASSGSGRYAYNEQFF.